These 23 T cell receptor beta chains came from one sample sequenced in a study of shared clonotypes between healthy human individuals. TCRdb's copy holds only in-frame clones and misses some; the assay was immunoSEQ multiplex PCR. Of some 1,600,000 clones listed, 98% are singletons. Sequenced input: naive CD4+ T cells sorted from blood. The sample's subset: CD45RA+ positively selected. Receptors were obtained from a man aged 30-40 years in good health.

The chain links TRBV5-6 to TRBJ1-3; no clear D. Germline-derived CDR1 and CDR2 are SGHDT and YYEEEE. Trimming pared 3 bases from V and 1 base from J, leaving 8 bases between. The CDR3 is 14 residues long. CDR3 sequence (DNA): TGTGCCAGCAGCTCCCTCGGATCTGGAAACACCATATATTTT. It codes for CASSSLGSGNTIYF.

The V gene is TRBV7-2, the J gene TRBJ1-1; D unresolved. V was trimmed by 1 base and J by 0 bases, leaving 12 bases between them. The CDR3 spans 16 residues. Germline V gives CDR1 SGHTA, CDR2 FQGNSA. CDR3 in amino acids: CASSLESRRLNTEAFF. CDR3 coding DNA: TGTGCCAGCAGCTTAGAGTCCAGACGGTTGAACACTGAAGCTTTCTTT.

The rearrangement uses TRBV7-6 and TRBJ1-5, with D tentatively TRBD1 (5 bases). This CDR3 has 17 residues. Trimming left V 1 base short and J 4 bases short, with 17 bases between. Germline V gene sequence: CDR1 SGHVS, CDR2 FNYEAQ. The CDR3 is CASSLGIRGRNNQPQHF. The CDR3 nucleotides read TGTGCCAGCAGCTTAGGGATAAGGGGACGAAATAATCAGCCCCAGCATTTT. The variable domain in full, with the rest retrieved from reference TRBV7-6 and TRBJ1-5, is GAGVSQSPRYKVTKRGQDVALRCDPISGHVSLYWYRQALGQGPEFLTYFNYEAQQDKSGLPNDRFSAERPEGSISTLTIQRTEQRDSAMYRCASSLGIRGRNNQPQHFGDGTRLSIL.

The chain uses TRBV5-5 and TRBJ2-2; D gene uncertain. Germline V CDR1 and CDR2: SGHKS, YYEKEE (reference sequence). Deletions cut 0 bases from V and 5 bases from J, with 5 bases between. The CDR3 is made up of 13 amino acids. CDR3: CASSLVLTGELFF. CDR3 bases: TGTGCCAGCAGCTTGGTGCTGACCGGGGAGCTGTTTTTT.

V gene TRBV19 combines with J gene TRBJ2-3; 8 bases are a match to TRBD2. The CDR3 sequence is 16 residues long. CDR1 is LNHDA, CDR2 SQIVND, per germline (reference sequence). With V trimmed by 1 base and J by 4 bases, 7 bases remained unmatched. In nucleotides, the CDR3 is TGTGCCAGTAGTATAGGGCCGGGAGGGGGAGCAGATACGCAGTATTTT. Protein sequence: CASSIGPGGGADTQYF.

The chain links TRBV2 to TRBJ2-7, with 13 bases fitting TRBD2. Losses at the gene ends were 6 bases for V and 5 bases for J; bases not matched to a gene: 7. This CDR3 is built from 15 residues. Germline V CDR1 and CDR2: SNHLY, FYNNEI. The CDR3 region is CASSNLGLAGDEQYF. For the CDR3, the DNA is TGTGCCAGCAGCAACCTTGGACTAGCGGGAGACGAGCAGTACTTC.

The J gene is TRBJ2-7, the V gene TRBV6-1; 11 bases are a match to TRBD2. V shed 2 bases and J 0 bases; nucleotides not matched to a gene: 6. CDR3 length: 17 residues. Germline V gene lookup returns CDR1 MNHNS and CDR2 SASEGT. The CDR3: CASSETSGGVSSYEQYF. The CDR3, as DNA: TGTGCCAGCAGTGAAACTAGCGGGGGAGTCAGCTCCTACGAGCAGTACTTC.

The J gene is TRBJ1-5, the V gene TRBV2; no definite D call. Per germline, CDR1 SNHLY and CDR2 FYNNEI. This CDR3 contains 14 residues. V was cut by 5 bases and J by 5 bases, with 13 bases left in between. The CDR3 is CASSTVSYDQPQHF. The CDR3 DNA sequence: TGTGCCAGCAGTACCGTATCTTACGATCAGCCCCAGCATTTT.

V and J are TRBV18 and TRBJ1-3; possibly TRBD1 for D (6 bases). V shed 3 bases and J shed 4 bases, with 19 bases lying between them. The CDR3 is made up of 17 amino acids. Germline loops: CDR1 KGHSH, CDR2 LQKENI. CDR3 bases: TGTGCCAGCTCACCGATAAACCCAGGGGCAGGAGGAAACACCATATATTTT. This gives the protein CASSPINPGAGGNTIYF.

For this clone: The sample has other DNA sequences that encode this CDR3 too. For the CDR3, the DNA is TGTGCCAGCAGCTTAGCCACCGGGGAGCTGTTTTTT. It encodes CASSLATGELFF. This chain links TRBV7-9 with TRBJ2-2; no clear D gene. Per germline, CDR1 SEHNR and CDR2 FQNEAQ (reference sequence). The CDR3 extends over 12 amino acids. Trimming removed 0 bases from V and 4 bases from J, with 0 bases in between.

The rearrangement uses TRBV29-1 and TRBJ2-5; 10 bases agree with TRBD1. CDR1 SQVTM and CDR2 ANQGSEA come from the germline V gene. The CDR3 sequence is 13 residues long. The junction had 6 bases not matched to a gene; V was cut back by 7 bases and J by 4 bases. CDR3 protein: CSADRGRRETQYF. CDR3 coding DNA: TGCAGCGCCGACAGGGGGCGGAGAGAGACCCAGTACTTC.

The chain has TRBV28 and TRBJ2-7; 7 positions agree with TRBD1. V was clipped by 7 bases and J by 0 bases; unmatched bases: 3. The CDR3 spans 13 residues. Germline CDR1 is MDHEN and CDR2 is SYDVKM. CDR3 sequence reads: CASTGGDSYEQYF. CDR3 DNA sequence: TGTGCCAGCACAGGGGGTGACTCCTACGAGCAGTACTTC.

The chain carries TRBV9 and TRBJ2-7; D remains ambiguous. Trimming shortened V by 0 bases and J by 0 bases, and 10 bases separated the two germline ends. Germline V gene sequence: CDR1 SGDLS, CDR2 YYNGEE. The CDR3 totals 15 residues. In nucleotides, the CDR3 is TGTGCCAGCAGCGTAGGGATCCTAAGCTCCTACGAGCAGTACTTC. Translated, it gives CASSVGILSSYEQYF. Full variable domain (missing parts from reference TRBV9 and TRBJ2-7): DSGVTQTPKHLITATGQRVTLRCSPRSGDLSVYWYQQSLDQGLQFLIQYYNGEERAKGNILERFSAQQFPDLHSELNLSSLELGDSALYFCASSVGILSSYEQYFGPGTRLTVT.

About this clone: A read error may account for a junction end that differs from germline. The chain carries TRBV7-6 and TRBJ2-2; 8 bases fit TRBD1. From germline, CDR1 is SGHVS and CDR2 FNYEAQ. CDR3 length: 15 amino acids. CDR3 nucleotide sequence: TGTGCCAGCAGCCCCCGGACAGGGAACCCCGGGGAGCTGTTTTTT. Translated, it gives CASSPRTGNPGELFF.

The rearrangement joins TRBV5-6 to TRBJ2-3; D is unresolved. Germline lookup yields CDR1 SGHDT and CDR2 YYEEEE. The CDR3 consists of 13 residues. The V end lost 4 bases, the J end lost 6 bases, and 12 bases lay between the germline ends. CDR3 sequence (DNA): TGTGCCAGCAGCCTTCTGGTGAGGGATACGCAGTATTTT. It specifies CASSLLVRDTQYF.

This clone appeared a single time. This sequence joins TRBV10-3 and TRBJ2-7, with TRBD2 as a possible D gene (5 bases). The CDR3 contains 15 residues. Germline V gives CDR1 ENHRY, CDR2 SYGVKD. Trimming stripped 6 bases from V and 0 bases from J, with 15 bases between. DNA for the CDR3: TGTGCCATCAGCGCACGGGGTGGGTCCTCCTACGAGCAGTACTTC. Protein: CAISARGGSSYEQYF.

Concerning this clone itself: The sample carries other DNA sequences with the same CDR3. The rearrangement links TRBV30 to TRBJ2-7; 7 positions match TRBD1. The CDR3 extends over 13 amino acids. Trimming cost V 5 bases and J 3 bases; bases outside gene matches: 7. Germline CDR1 GTSNPN, CDR2 SVGIG (reference sequence). The CDR3 nucleotides read TGTGCCTGGGGCAGACAGGGCTTCTACGAGCAGTACTTC. It encodes CAWGRQGFYEQYF.

A note on this clone: This may be a read error: a much more frequent sequence differs by one nucleotide. The chain carries TRBV2 and TRBJ2-6; D gene ambiguous. This CDR3 contains 14 residues. CDR1 and CDR2 (germline): SNHLY, FYNNEI. V was shortened by 5 bases and J by 0 bases, with 5 bases between the two germline ends. CDR3 protein: CASSKSSGANVLTF. CDR3 nucleotides: TGTGCCAGCAGTAAGAGCTCTGGGGCCAACGTCCTGACTTTC.

The rearrangement uses TRBV9 and TRBJ2-7, with D unresolved. The V and J ends lost 3 bases and 0 bases respectively, with 10 bases between them. The CDR3 is 14 amino acids. CDR1 is SGDLS, CDR2 YYNGEE, per germline. The CDR3, as DNA: TGTGCCAGCAGCGCGACACCTAACTCCTACGAGCAGTACTTC. This codes for CASSATPNSYEQYF.

V gene TRBV14 combines with J gene TRBJ2-1, with D hard to call. The germline CDR1 and CDR2 sequences are SGHDN and FVKESK. Trimming stripped 1 base from V and 7 bases from J, with 8 bases between. CDR3 length: 13 residues. CDR3 sequence (DNA): TGTGCCAGCAGCCAAGTGATCAAGAATGAGCAGTTCTTC. Translating it yields CASSQVIKNEQFF. Looking up the rest from reference TRBV14 and TRBJ2-1 gives the full variable domain: EAGVTQFPSHSVIEKGQTVTLRCDPISGHDNLYWYRRVMGKEIKFLLHFVKESKQDESGMPNNRFLAERTGGTYSTLKVQPAELEDSGVYFCASSQVIKNEQFFGPGTRLTVL.

In regard to this clone: This specimen includes other DNA sequences encoding the same CDR3. The chain combines TRBV18 with TRBJ2-5; 7 bases are a match to TRBD1. The CDR3 has 14 residues. The V segment lost 6 bases and the J segment 2 bases; nucleotides outside the gene matches: 6. Germline V gene data show CDR1 as KGHSH and CDR2 as LQKENI. The CDR3 loop is CASSLTGAQETQYF. The CDR3 DNA reads TGTGCCAGCTCCTTAACAGGGGCTCAAGAGACCCAGTACTTC.

This rearrangement joins TRBV18 to TRBJ1-1; D is perhaps TRBD1 (5 bases). Germline V gene sequence: CDR1 KGHSH, CDR2 LQKENI. V lost 2 bases, J lost 7 bases, and 5 bases lay in between. The CDR3 totals 11 residues. The chain's CDR3 is CASSPGGEAFF. In DNA, the CDR3 is TGTGCCAGCTCACCAGGGGGTGAAGCTTTCTTT.

The chain combines TRBV5-1 with TRBJ2-7, with 14 bases aligning to TRBD2. Germline V gives CDR1 SGHRS, CDR2 YFSETQ. V lost 5 bases and J lost 7; bases outside the gene matches: 5. This CDR3 contains 14 residues. CDR3 in amino acids: CASRGLAGDFEQYF. Written as DNA, the CDR3 is TGCGCCAGCAGGGGACTAGCGGGAGATTTTGAGCAGTACTTC.